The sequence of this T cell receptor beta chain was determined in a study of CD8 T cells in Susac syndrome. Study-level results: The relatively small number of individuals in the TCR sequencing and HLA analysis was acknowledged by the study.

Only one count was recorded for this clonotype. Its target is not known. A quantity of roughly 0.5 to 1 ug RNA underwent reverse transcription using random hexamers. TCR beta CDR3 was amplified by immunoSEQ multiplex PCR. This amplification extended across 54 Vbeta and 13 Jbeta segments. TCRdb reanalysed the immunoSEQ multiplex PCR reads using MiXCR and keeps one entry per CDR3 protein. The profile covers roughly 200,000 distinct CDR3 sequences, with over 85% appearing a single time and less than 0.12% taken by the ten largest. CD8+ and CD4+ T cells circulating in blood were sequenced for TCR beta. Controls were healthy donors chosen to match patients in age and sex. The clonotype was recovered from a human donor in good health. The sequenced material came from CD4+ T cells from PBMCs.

As DNA, the CDR3 is TGTGCCAGCAGTCCTCGGACCGATCGAGAGCAGTACTTC. Protein product: CASSPRTDREQYF. The gene calls are TRBV27 and TRBJ2-7; D call uncertain. Germline CDR1 is MNHEY and CDR2 is SMNVEV (reference sequence). CDR3 length: 13 residues. The ends were cut back, 5 bases at V and 7 bases at J, with 15 bases in the middle.